The T cell receptor (beta chain) described here comes from a study of identical twins. Findings and limits, study-wide: Sequences that were out-of-frame, alpha and twin-shared displayed an excess of low generation probability.

This clonotype turned up a few times. Antigen: not known. Template switching created a universal primer site, and the cDNA included unique molecular identifiers. TCRdb re-called the 5' RACE reads with MiXCR, one entry per CDR3 protein. The repertoire has about 530,000 distinct CDR3 sequences, over 12% of them found once; the top ten carry less than 0.5%. Trimming took off 5 bases at V and 2 bases at J, with 13 bases between the two ends. The CDR3 has 14 residues. Germline V gene sequence: CDR1 MDHEN, CDR2 SYDVKM. These data also formed part of another study, on yellow fever vaccine responses in identical twins. That publication notes: Twins reportedly appeared to share part of their vaccine T cell response while keeping part individual.

Input material: CD4+ T cells sorted from blood. This clonotype was obtained from a woman younger than 35 in good health. This chain links TRBV28 with TRBJ2-7, with a weak D call TRBD1 (6 bases). The chain's CDR3 is CASSATGYPYEQYF. Written as DNA, the CDR3 is TGTGCCAGCAGTGCGACAGGTTACCCCTACGAGCAGTACTTC.